This entry lists 18 T cell receptor beta chains sequenced from one sample in a study of cytomegalovirus exposure and HLA in healthy donors. The PCR was carried out with 60 Vbeta primers and 13 Jbeta primers. Assay: immunoSEQ multiplex PCR; the TCRdb copy retains only in-frame clones and omits some. The data show 60,000 to 70,000 clones, roughly 75% seen once. Sequencing was carried out using PBMCs. Receptors were obtained from a woman in her 30s in good health and CMV-seronegative.

CDR3 sequence: CASSLLSRGNEKLFF. In DNA form, the CDR3 reads TGCGCCAGCAGCCTCCTGTCCAGGGGAAATGAAAAACTGTTTTTT. V and J are TRBV5-1 and TRBJ1-4; D possibly corresponds to TRBD1 (6 bases). The CDR3 is made up of 15 amino acids. Germline CDR1 and CDR2: SGHRS and YFSETQ. Trimming took off 4 bases at V and 5 bases at J, with 15 bases between the two ends.

This clone is a singleton in its sample. The chain uses TRBV4-3 and TRBJ2-2; 9 bases line up with TRBD2. The CDR3 runs to 15 residues. The trim removed 1 base at V and 9 bases at J, leaving 6 bases unmatched. CDR1 is LGHNA, CDR2 YSLEER, per germline. CDR3 DNA sequence: TGCGCCAGCAGCCAAGGACTAGCGGACGGCCGGGAGCTGTTTTTT. Translating it yields CASSQGLADGRELFF.

This clone appeared a single time. The chain is built from TRBV15 and TRBJ2-7; tentative D call: TRBD2 (7 bases). This CDR3 contains 14 residues. CDR1 and CDR2 from the germline V gene are LNHNV and YYDKDF (reference sequence). The V gene lost 3 bases and the J gene lost 6 bases, with 15 bases spanning the gap. For the CDR3, the DNA is TGTGCCACCAGCAGGGACCGGGGGGCCCTCGAGCAGTACTTC. It yields the protein CATSRDRGALEQYF.

The chain has TRBV29-1 and TRBJ2-5; TRBD2 aligns across 8 bases. Germline V gives CDR1 SQVTM, CDR2 ANQGSEA. Trimming at V came to 4 bases and at J to 5 bases, leaving 15 bases not matched to a gene. The CDR3 is 16 residues long. CDR3 amino acids: CSVVFAGGTSRETQYF. Here the CDR3 DNA reads TGCAGCGTTGTATTTGCGGGGGGTACCTCCCGGGAGACCCAGTACTTC.

J is TRBJ1-4 and V is TRBV28, with 9 bases fitting TRBD1. The CDR3 length is 15 residues. CDR1 and CDR2 from the germline V gene are MDHEN and SYDVKM. V gave up 5 bases and J gave up 8 bases; unmatched junction bases: 9. The CDR3 spells CASSPGDRALEKLFF. For the CDR3, the DNA is TGTGCCAGCAGTCCCGGGGACAGGGCTCTGGAAAAACTGTTTTTT.

CDR3 sequence reads: CASSLSTGGGYTF. CDR3 sequence (DNA): TGTGCCAGCAGTTTATCGACAGGGGGCGGCTACACCTTC. This chain joins TRBV28 and TRBJ1-2; 10 bases are a match to TRBD1. The CDR3 length is 13 residues. The V and J ends lost 1 base and 8 bases, in that order; junction bases with no gene match: 1. In germline, CDR1 is MDHEN, CDR2 SYDVKM.

This chain uses TRBV7-8 with TRBJ1-6; D uncertain. The CDR3 is made up of 14 amino acids. V was clipped by 2 bases and J by 7 bases, with 9 bases between them. Germline CDR1 is SGHVS and CDR2 is FQNEAQ. CDR3 DNA: TGTGCCAGCAGCTTACCCCAGTCCAATTCACCCCTCCACTTT. Amino acid sequence: CASSLPQSNSPLHF. The complete variable domain, with remaining parts taken from reference TRBV7-8 and TRBJ1-6, reads GAGVSQSPRYKVAKRGQDVALRCDPISGHVSLFWYQQALGQGPEFLTYFQNEAQLDKSGLPSDRFFAERPEGSVSTLKIQRTQQEDSAVYLCASSLPQSNSPLHFGNGTRLTVT.

The chain couples TRBV11-3 to TRBJ2-1; D ambiguous. Between the trimmed V and J ends, which lost 0 bases and 0 bases, there was a span of 6 bases. CDR1 is SGHNT, CDR2 YENEEA, per germline. This CDR3 region has 15 residues. The CDR3 region has the DNA TGTGCCAGCAGCTTAGATAGTTTCTCCTACAATGAGCAGTTCTTC. Translation: CASSLDSFSYNEQFF.

The CDR3 is CASSLAGRANYGYTF. The CDR3 DNA reads TGTGCCAGCAGCTTGGCCGGGAGGGCTAACTATGGCTACACCTTC. The rearrangement uses TRBV5-6 and TRBJ1-2; D is uncertain. From germline, CDR1 is SGHDT and CDR2 YYEEEE. Trimming cost V 0 bases and J 0 bases, with 9 bases left between them. The CDR3 covers 15 residues. Full variable domain (outside the CDR3, taken from reference TRBV5-6 and TRBJ1-2): DAGVTQSPTHLIKTRGQQVTLRCSPKSGHDTVSWYQQALGQGPQFIFQYYEEEERQRGNFPDRFSGHQFPNYSSELNVNALLLGDSALYLCASSLAGRANYGYTFGSGTRLTVV.

The chain is built from TRBV4-1 and TRBJ2-7, with 7 nucleotides matching TRBD2. Germline V gene lookup returns CDR1 MGHRA and CDR2 YSYEKL. This CDR3 region has 16 residues. With 4 bases clipped from V and 2 bases from J, the junction kept 11 bases outside the gene matches. The CDR3 DNA reads as TGCGCCAGCAGCCCGATTTCGACAGCGGGGACCTACGAGCAGTACTTC. Its protein product is CASSPISTAGTYEQYF.

The chain couples TRBV29-1 to TRBJ2-7; 13 bases line up with TRBD2. The CDR3 is 12 residues long. CDR1 is SQVTM, CDR2 ANQGSEA, per germline. The J segment lost 7 bases and the V segment lost 7 bases, leaving 4 bases of the junction unmatched. CDR3 nucleotides: TGCAGCGCTGGACTAGCGGGAGCTGAGCAGTACTTC. It yields the protein CSAGLAGAEQYF.

CDR3 protein: CASSEYPGQEKPLHF. The CDR3, as DNA: TGTGCCAGCAGTGAATATCCGGGACAGGAGAAACCCCTCCACTTT. This chain links TRBV6-4 with TRBJ1-6; 8 nucleotides align to TRBD1. The germline V gene has CDR1 MRHNA and CDR2 SNTAGT. CDR3 length equals 15 residues. Germline trimming cut 3 bases from V and 12 bases from J; bases unmatched to any gene: 10.

The rearrangement links TRBV27 to TRBJ2-7, with 9 positions matching TRBD1. Per the germline V gene, CDR1 is MNHEY and CDR2 is SMNVEV (reference sequence). V lost 4 bases, J lost 5 bases, and 6 bases stayed unmatched. This CDR3 has 14 amino acids. The CDR3 nucleotides are TGTGCCAGCAGTTGGGGACAGGGCAGACACGAGCAGTACTTC. Protein product: CASSWGQGRHEQYF.

The chain carries TRBV30 and TRBJ1-1; perhaps TRBD1 as D (5 bases). V dropped 3 bases and J dropped 4 bases, with 15 bases sitting between them. The CDR3 length is 14 residues. The V gene's germline CDR1 is GTSNPN and CDR2 SVGIG (reference sequence). In DNA form, the CDR3 reads TGTGCCTGGAGGCCAGGGTCCTTTGGCACTGAAGCTTTCTTT. It specifies CAWRPGSFGTEAFF.

This clone was recorded a few times. The chain couples TRBV7-9 to TRBJ2-2; possible D gene TRBD1, 6 bases. Germline CDR1 is SEHNR and CDR2 is FQNEAQ (reference sequence). The ends were cut back, 5 bases at V and 6 bases at J, with 16 bases in the middle. This CDR3 has 15 residues. Written as DNA, the CDR3 is TGTGCCAGCAGCCCCACGACAGGAGGAGCCGGGGAGCTGTTTTTT. This encodes CASSPTTGGAGELFF.

V is TRBV7-9 and J is TRBJ2-1, with D perhaps matching TRBD2 (8 bases). Trimming took off 5 bases at V and 6 bases at J, with 20 bases between the two ends. Germline CDR1 and CDR2: SEHNR and FQNEAQ (reference sequence). The CDR3 loop spans 16 amino acids. CDR3 region: CASSPTGRGRGNEQFF. The CDR3 DNA sequence: TGTGCCAGCAGCCCGACCGGGAGGGGGCGGGGCAATGAGCAGTTCTTC.

The gene calls are TRBV4-1 and TRBJ2-3, with a tentative D call TRBD2 (8 bases). This CDR3 comprises 17 residues. Germline V gene lookup returns CDR1 MGHRA and CDR2 YSYEKL. Trimming left V 5 bases short and J 10 bases short, with 28 bases between. CDR3 sequence: CASSGQGGAGATGAQYF. DNA of the CDR3: TGCGCCAGCAGCGGCCAGGGGGGAGCGGGGGCGACCGGGGCGCAGTATTTT.

The chain recombines TRBV6-1 with TRBJ1-1; 9 positions match TRBD1. This CDR3 is built from 13 residues. Germline lookup yields CDR1 MNHNS and CDR2 SASEGT. Trimming took 6 bases from V and 11 from J; bases not matched to a gene: 10. The CDR3 DNA reads TGTGCCAGCAGGGACAGGGGAGGATTGTGGGCTTTCTTT. Amino acid sequence: CASRDRGGLWAFF.